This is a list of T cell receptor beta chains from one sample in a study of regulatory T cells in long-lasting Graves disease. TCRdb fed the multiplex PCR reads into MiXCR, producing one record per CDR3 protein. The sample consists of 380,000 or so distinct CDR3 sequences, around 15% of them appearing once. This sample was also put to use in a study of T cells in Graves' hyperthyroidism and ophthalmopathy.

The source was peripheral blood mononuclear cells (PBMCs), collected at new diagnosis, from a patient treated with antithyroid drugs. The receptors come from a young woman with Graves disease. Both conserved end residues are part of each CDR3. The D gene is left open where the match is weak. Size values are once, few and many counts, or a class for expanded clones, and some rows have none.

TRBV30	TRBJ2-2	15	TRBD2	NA	CAWSVRGVHTGELFF	TGTGCCTGGAGTGTACGGGGGGTACACACCGGGGAGCTGTTTTTT
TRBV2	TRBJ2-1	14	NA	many	CASIRDGPYNEQFF	TGTGCCAGCATTCGGGACGGCCCATACAATGAGCAGTTCTTC
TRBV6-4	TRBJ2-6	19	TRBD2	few	CASSRLAGGSNSGANVLTF	TGTGCCAGCAGCCGACTAGCGGGGGGTTCTAACTCTGGGGCCAACGTCCTGACTTTC
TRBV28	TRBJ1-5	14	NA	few	CASSLQAQNQPQHF	TGTGCCAGCAGTTTGCAGGCGCAAAATCAGCCCCAGCATTTT
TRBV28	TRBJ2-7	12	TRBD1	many	CASGRTGYEQYF	TGTGCCAGCGGCAGGACAGGGTACGAGCAGTACTTC
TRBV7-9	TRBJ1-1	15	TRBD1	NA	CASSSTQGSGWLAFF	TGTGCCAGCAGCTCCACACAGGGGTCGGGGTGGTTGGCTTTCTTT
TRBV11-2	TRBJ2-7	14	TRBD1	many	CASSARQGGYEQYF	TGTGCCAGCAGTGCTAGACAGGGCGGCTACGAGCAGTACTTC
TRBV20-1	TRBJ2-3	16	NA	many	CSARAVASDLADTQYF	TGCAGTGCTAGAGCAGTCGCTAGCGATTTGGCAGATACGCAGTATTTT
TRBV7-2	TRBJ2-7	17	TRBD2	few	CASSLRTSGRFTYEQYF	TGTGCCAGCAGCTTACGGACTAGCGGGAGGTTTACCTACGAGCAGTACTTC
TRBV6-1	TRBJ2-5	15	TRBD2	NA	CASKQSGGPGETQYF	TGTGCCAGCAAACAAAGCGGGGGGCCGGGAGAGACCCAGTACTTC
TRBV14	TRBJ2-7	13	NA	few	CASSQRGSAEQYF	TGTGCCAGCAGCCAACGGGGAAGCGCCGAGCAGTACTTC
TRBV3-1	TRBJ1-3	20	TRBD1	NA	CASSQDFRAGGRPSGNTIYF	TGTGCCAGCAGCCAAGATTTCCGAGCAGGGGGAAGGCCCTCTGGAAACACCATATATTTT
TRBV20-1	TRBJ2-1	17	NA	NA	CSASQAVGVVIDNEQFF	TGCAGTGCTAGTCAGGCCGTGGGAGTAGTGATCGACAATGAGCAGTTCTTC
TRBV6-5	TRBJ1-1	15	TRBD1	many	CASSSSFRGLTEAFF	TGTGCCAGCAGTTCCTCCTTCAGGGGGCTCACTGAAGCTTTCTTT
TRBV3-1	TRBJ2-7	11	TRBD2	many	CASSQSGAQYF	TGTGCCAGCAGCCAGAGCGGGGCTCAATACTTC
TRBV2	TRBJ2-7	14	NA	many	CASSDAGWVYEQYF	TGTGCCAGCAGTGACGCGGGATGGGTCTACGAGCAGTACTTC
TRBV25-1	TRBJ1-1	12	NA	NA	CASSNRGTEAFF	TGTGCCAGCAGTAACCGGGGGACTGAAGCTTTCTTT
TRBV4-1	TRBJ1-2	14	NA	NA	CASSQGQEYYGYTF	TGCGCCAGCAGCCAAGGCCAGGAATACTATGGCTACACCTTC
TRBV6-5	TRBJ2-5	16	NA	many	CASSSSPGGWEETQYF	TGTGCCAGCAGTTCCTCCCCAGGGGGGTGGGAAGAGACCCAGTACTTC
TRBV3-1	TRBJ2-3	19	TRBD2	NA	CASSQDRGTSGGIGDTQYF	TGTGCCAGCAGCCAAGATAGAGGGACTAGCGGGGGAATCGGAGATACGCAGTATTTT
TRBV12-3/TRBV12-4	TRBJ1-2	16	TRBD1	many	CASSLESGGTDYGYTF	TGTGCCAGCAGTTTAGAGTCGGGCGGGACAGATTATGGCTACACCTTC
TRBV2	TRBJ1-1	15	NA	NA	CASSDPRVLNTEAFF	TGTGCCAGCAGCGACCCGCGGGTGCTGAACACTGAAGCTTTCTTT